This TCR beta chain was sequenced during a study of shared T cell receptors in the human thymus. This clone has only one observation. Method: immunoSEQ multiplex PCR; TCRdb's copy keeps in-frame clones and lacks some. The table lists about 380,000 clones, around 93% of them singletons, with around 0.018% in the top ten. In germline, CDR1 is WSHSY, CDR2 SAAADI. V shed 1 base, J shed 8 bases, and the junction held 8 bases outside the gene matches. The CDR3 totals 15 residues. The chain has TRBV10-2 and TRBJ1-2, with 9 positions matching TRBD1. The clonotype originates from a human donor. Specimen: thymocytes. CDR3 in DNA: TGCGCCAGCAGTGAGTTTACCGGGACAGGGAAAGGCTACACCTTC. This encodes CASSEFTGTGKGYTF.